This entry describes one T cell receptor (beta chain). This specimen comes from a study of blood T cell repertoires in COVID-19. Study-level information: Sites in the United States, Italy and Spain provided acute and convalescent COVID-19 samples.

The cohort comprised adults aged 18 to 89 years residing in about two dozen US areas. Participants were placed into cohorts based on the clinical history they reported. What the recovered Cohort 3 donors had was two negative PCRs, clearance, or symptom resolution. The V and J ends lost 0 bases and 7 bases respectively, with 22 bases between them. Per the germline V gene, CDR1 is SGHRS and CDR2 is YFSETQ. This CDR3 comprises 17 residues. The protocol was immunoSEQ multiplex PCR, while the TCRdb copy is restricted to in-frame clones and leaves out a portion. The sample consists of about 330,000 clones, around 87% of them appearing once.

This receptor was obtained from a woman aged 25 to 45 who had recovered from COVID-19. The sequenced sample was PBMCs or T cells enriched from blood (not recorded which). The rearrangement joins TRBV5-1 to TRBJ1-2, with D maybe TRBD1 (6 bases). DNA of the CDR3: TGCGCCAGCAGCTTGGTAAAGGGGGTACTATCTTGGCGTGGCTACACCTTC. Protein sequence: CASSLVKGVLSWRGYTF.